This TCR beta chain was documented in a study of OX40 agonist ivuxolimab in advanced cancers. About the full investigation: Ivuxolimab was an agonistic, fully human IgG2 monoclonal antibody directed against OX40 (CD134), a costimulatory receptor. Intravenous ivuxolimab was administered to patients every 2 weeks at six dose levels: 0.01, 0.1, 0.3, 1.5, 3 and 10 mg/kg. Of the 50 to 55 patients in dose escalation, 19 had hepatocellular carcinoma, roughly 15 had melanoma, 9 had renal cell carcinoma and 9 had head and neck cancer. The dose-escalation cohort was around 84% male with a mean age of approximately 60 years, ranging from about 23 to 85. Patients were allowed to have had prior anti-PD-1, anti-PD-L1 or anti-CTLA-4 therapy, and around 40% of the dose-escalation patients had previously received checkpoint inhibitors. Three dose-escalation patients achieved partial responses, one with hepatocellular carcinoma and two with cutaneous melanoma. Peripheral TCRbeta sequencing was intended to test whether TCR sequence diversity was altered and clonal T-cell expansion was caused by ivuxolimab. The monotherapy dose-escalation portion (N ≈ 56 patients) of the phase I ivuxolimab trial is reported in the paper. What the study reported, not specific to this receptor: At doses from 0.1 to 3.0 mg/kg, clonal expansion was seen in both CD4+ and CD8+ blood T cells between baseline and week 6. Partial responders in the 0.1-3.0 mg/kg groups had among the lowest normalized peripheral clonal expansion, especially among CD8+ T cells. After ivuxolimab, more expanded clones were found on average in CD8+ T cells than in CD4+ T cells. Low levels of normalized T-cell clonal expansion were also seen in some patients who did not respond. The antigen specificity of the peripheral T cells that underwent clonal expansion was not determined.

V loses 1 base, J loses 2 bases, and the germline ends lie 6 bases apart. CDR1 and CDR2 are drawn from the germline V gene: LGHNA, YNFKEQ. From the cysteine up to the phenylalanine, the CDR3 has a length of 14 residues. CDR3 DNA only is kept here, 42 bases in frame from base 1. Genomic DNA was extracted from sorted cells for sequencing of the TCRbeta CDR3 region. The immunoSEQ Assay was used to sequence the TCRbeta CDR3 regions. What TCRdb holds here is the immuneACCESS table cut down to in-frame rearrangements. Part of the clones is not present; checked against another copy, under half of the missing clones reflect an unresolved V gene, and the others are unexplained. A total of about 85,000 clones appear in this sample, around four fifths of them only once. Around 6.6% of the sample is taken by the ten largest. The trial excluded patients who had a history of autoimmune disease or were on systemic immunosuppression. In every dose cohort, peripheral blood was drawn for TCR sequencing at baseline, cycle 4 day 1, and cycle 7 day 1. Samples came from an open-label, multicenter, first-in-human phase I dose-escalation trial of ivuxolimab. The trial enrolled adults with locally advanced or metastatic head and neck squamous cell, hepatocellular, melanoma or renal cell carcinoma. CD4+ and CD8+ T cells were sorted separately from peripheral blood before TCR sequencing.

A note on this clone: This clone's antigen is unknown. Per-base qualities were not stored, and no clone one base away is much larger.

The sequencing here drew on CD4+ or CD8+ T cells sorted from blood, taken in a trial of the OX40 agonist ivuxolimab. The receptor's source is an adult with an advanced solid tumor such as melanoma, head and neck, liver or kidney cancer. The V gene is TRBV4-2 and the J gene is TRBJ1-5; no D segment can be confidently identified. The DNA sequence is given as TGTGCCAGCAGCCAAGTTGAAGGCAATCAGCCCCAGCATTTT. The encoded protein is CASSQVEGNQPQHF.